This TCR beta chain emerged from a study of T cell changes during pregnancy in multiple sclerosis. CDR3 length: 17 residues. The germline V gene has CDR1 MNHNS and CDR2 SASEGT. V was shortened by 5 bases and J by 0 bases, with 17 bases between the two germline ends. Method: immunoSEQ multiplex PCR; TCRdb's copy keeps in-frame clones and lacks some. Among tens of thousands of clones listed, about 91% were seen once. In this sample, this clone is medium-sized. This TCR was sampled from a female donor with multiple sclerosis, enrolled in a pregnancy study. The V gene is TRBV6-1, the J gene TRBJ1-3; TRBD1 is a possible D gene (5 bases). The starting material was CD4+ T cells from peripheral blood mononuclear cells, obtained in the first trimester of pregnancy. The CDR3 loop is CASSQGTPGLSGNTIYF. DNA for the CDR3: TGTGCCAGCAGTCAAGGGACTCCGGGCCTCTCTGGAAACACCATATATTTT.